These 15 T cell receptor beta chains were sequenced from one sample in a study of cytomegalovirus exposure and HLA in healthy donors (dated by TCRdb to 2015 to 2018). Receptor amplification or capture employed the immunoSEQ multiplex PCR assay. A mixture of 60 forward primers for TCR Vbeta segments and 13 reverse primers for TCR Jbeta segments was used in the multiplex PCR. TCRdb retrieved this table from immuneACCESS and kept in-frame rearrangements only. Not all clones are present; in checked studies, unresolved V genes account for under half, and no reason is known for the remainder. This sample holds 130,000 or so clones; around 70% were observed only once. The top ten constitute 6% to 8% of the sample. The sample was PBMCs. Receptors were obtained from a man in his forties or fifties in good health and CMV-seropositive.

The chain uses TRBV30 and TRBJ2-7; D remains ambiguous. The V gene lost 5 bases and the J gene lost 6 bases, with 11 bases spanning the gap. The length of the CDR3 is 11 residues. Germline loops: CDR1 GTSNPN, CDR2 SVGIG (reference sequence). In nucleotides, the CDR3 is TGTGCCTGGGGCATGGTTGGCGAGCAGTACTTC. This encodes CAWGMVGEQYF.

DNA of the CDR3: TGCGCCAGCAGCGCACGATCAGGGGGGAGCACTGAAGCTTTCTTT. Amino acid sequence: CASSARSGGSTEAFF. This chain links TRBV5-1 with TRBJ1-1, with 7 nucleotides matching TRBD1. The J segment lost 4 bases and the V segment lost 4 bases, leaving 10 bases of the junction unmatched. This CDR3 is built from 15 residues. Germline V gene data show CDR1 as SGHRS and CDR2 as YFSETQ.

The rearrangement uses TRBV11-2 and TRBJ2-1; 11 bases agree with TRBD2. This CDR3 has 16 amino acids. Germline V gene lookup returns CDR1 SGHAT and CDR2 FQNNGV. Trimming at V came to 1 base and at J to 3 bases, leaving 2 bases not matched to a gene. CDR3 coding DNA: TGTGCCAGCAGCTTAGTCCTAGCGGGAGGCTACAATGAGCAGTTCTTC. This codes for CASSLVLAGGYNEQFF.

The chain carries TRBV4-2 and TRBJ1-1; 10 bases are shared with TRBD1. Germline V gene data show CDR1 as LGHNA and CDR2 as YNFKEQ. J was trimmed by 1 base and V by 5 bases; bases with no gene match: 4. This CDR3 has 15 amino acids. This CDR3 is CASSDRQGANTEAFF. CDR3 in DNA: TGTGCCAGCAGCGATCGACAGGGGGCGAACACTGAAGCTTTCTTT.

V and J are TRBV19 and TRBJ1-2, with 7 bases matching TRBD1. Germline values: CDR1 LNHDA, CDR2 SQIVND (reference sequence). The CDR3 runs to 13 residues. J lost 3 bases, V lost 4 bases, and 2 bases had no gene match. This chain's CDR3 is CASSRTGDYGYTF. The DNA for the CDR3 is TGTGCCAGTAGTAGGACAGGTGACTATGGCTACACCTTC.

This rearrangement joins TRBV6-1 to TRBJ2-2; TRBD2 agrees at 7 bases. The CDR3 is made up of 14 amino acids. Trimming removed 4 bases from V and 8 bases from J; junction bases left unmatched: 7. CDR1 is MNHNS and CDR2 is SASEGT in the germline V gene. The CDR3 coding sequence is TGTGCCAGCAGTGGACTAGCCAAGGGGGGGGAGCTGTTTTTT. Translated, it gives CASSGLAKGGELFF.

This chain joins TRBV11-2 and TRBJ1-2, with 7 nucleotides matching TRBD1. The CDR3 length is 18 residues. V shed 4 bases, J shed 0 bases, and the junction held 14 bases outside the gene matches. CDR1 SGHAT and CDR2 FQNNGV come from the germline V gene. The CDR3 spells CASSSIKTGRRANYGYTF. The CDR3 DNA is TGTGCCAGCAGCTCAATTAAGACAGGGCGGAGAGCTAACTATGGCTACACCTTC. Complete variable domain (other parts from reference TRBV11-2 and TRBJ1-2): EAGVAQSPRYKIIEKRQSVAFWCNPISGHATLYWYQQILGQGPKLLIQFQNNGVVDDSQLPKDRFSAERLKGVDSTLKIQPAKLEDSAVYLCASSSIKTGRRANYGYTFGSGTRLTVV.

The chain has TRBV6-5 and TRBJ1-5, with 9 bases that match TRBD1. This CDR3 is 15 amino acids long. Looked up from germline, CDR1 is MNHEY and CDR2 is SVGAGI. The trim removed 6 bases at V and 3 bases at J, leaving 6 bases unmatched. CDR3 in DNA: TGTGCCAGCAGCACTGGGACAGGGATCAATCAGCCCCAGCATTTT. This translates into CASSTGTGINQPQHF.

This clone occurred once. The chain couples TRBV1 to TRBJ2-5; the D call TRBD2 from the table was never checked on the DNA. The DNA end is a closer match to TRBJ2-7, so the J assignment may be wrong. TRBV1 is designated a pseudogene. This CDR3 contains 17 residues. This CDR3 reads CTSSQEPRTSGLYEQYF. The CDR3 DNA sequence: TGCACCAGCAGCCAAGAACCCCGGACTAGCGGTCTCTACGAGCAGTACTTC.

This clone was detected a few times. V is TRBV5-1 and J is TRBJ1-1; 8 nucleotides line up with TRBD1. The ends lost 0 bases at V and 5 bases at J; junction bases unmatched: 6. Germline V lookup: CDR1 SGHRS, CDR2 YFSETQ. CDR3 length equals 15 residues. The CDR3 DNA sequence: TGCGCCAGCAGCTTGGGTCAGGGGGCTAGGACTGAAGCTTTCTTT. It translates to CASSLGQGARTEAFF.

Concerning this clone: Distinct nucleotide sequences in the sample also encode this CDR3. The chain couples TRBV18 to TRBJ2-7; 7 bases agree with TRBD1. This CDR3 contains 14 residues. From germline, CDR1 is KGHSH and CDR2 LQKENI. With V trimmed by 3 bases and J by 2 bases, 4 bases remained unmatched. CDR3 sequence (DNA): TGTGCCAGCTCACCTGGGCAGGGGGCCTACGAGCAGTACTTC. Translating gives CASSPGQGAYEQYF.

This clone has only a few counts. This sequence joins TRBV29-1 and TRBJ1-1; tentatively, D is TRBD1 (5 bases). There are 12 residues in the CDR3. The germline gives CDR1 SQVTM, CDR2 ANQGSEA. V gave up 5 bases and J gave up 4 bases, with 11 bases separating them. CDR3 DNA: TGCAGCGTTTTGTGGGGGGGCACTGAAGCTTTCTTT. This sequence encodes CSVLWGGTEAFF.

There are a few counts of this clone. CDR3 in DNA: TGTGCCAGCAGCTTCCGGGGGGCCTACGAGCAGTACTTC. Protein sequence: CASSFRGAYEQYF. This chain connects TRBV5-4 to TRBJ2-7; the match to TRBD2 covers 7 bases. V lost 2 bases and J lost 2; bases outside the gene matches: 1. The CDR3 contains 13 residues. Germline V lookup: CDR1 SGHNT, CDR2 YYREEE (reference sequence).

This chain joins TRBV29-1 and TRBJ1-2, with 11 bases lining up with TRBD1. The CDR3 has 14 amino acids. Germline V CDR1 and CDR2: SQVTM, ANQGSEA. V shed 1 base, J shed 6 bases, and the junction held 4 bases outside the gene matches. CDR3 loop: CSVEVWTGGNGYTF. The DNA of the CDR3 is TGCAGCGTTGAAGTGTGGACAGGGGGCAATGGCTACACCTTC.

The chain has TRBV11-3 and TRBJ2-2, with no clear D. CDR1 is SGHNT and CDR2 is YENEEA in the germline V gene. The ends were cut back, 3 bases at V and 5 bases at J, with 4 bases in the middle. This CDR3 region has 12 residues. The CDR3 spells CASSLSTGELFF. The CDR3 nucleotides are TGTGCCAGCAGCTTGAGTACCGGGGAGCTGTTTTTT.